Given below is one TCR beta chain in context. Repertoires were generated with immunoSEQ multiplex PCR, while TCRdb's copy carries only in-frame clones and drops some. Seen here are some 130,000 clones, roughly 90% observed once, and the top ten hold 1.1%. These data belong to a study of T cell responses to AZD1222 COVID-19 vaccine. Germline CDR1 SNHLY, CDR2 FYNNEI. The CDR3 has 14 residues. V was pared by 6 bases and J by 2 bases, with 13 bases between. This chain joins TRBV2 and TRBJ1-1; a weak D match, TRBD1 (5 bases). Material: peripheral blood, obtained 28 days after the second AZD1222 dose. This clonotype originated in an adult who received the AZD1222 COVID-19 vaccine. CDR3 region: CASRQGPSNTEAFF. The CDR3 nucleotides read TGTGCCAGCAGGCAGGGCCCCTCAAACACTGAAGCTTTCTTT.